Shown below are 2 T cell receptor beta chains from a single sample sequenced in a study of T cells after yellow fever vaccination. TCRdb analysed the 5' RACE reads with MiXCR anew, one entry per CDR3 protein. The sample records just under 600,000 distinct CDR3 sequences, roughly 14% being singletons. The sequences come from PBMCs, collected on the day of the yellow fever booster vaccination. The receptors come from a man between 25 and 39 years old who received the YFV17D yellow fever vaccine.

This clonotype was picked up a small number of times. CDR3 residues: CASSLFSGRTSYEQYF. The DNA for the CDR3 is TGTGCCAGCAGTTTATTCAGCGGGCGCACCTCATACGAGCAGTACTTC. The J gene is TRBJ2-7, the V gene TRBV28; the D gene is possibly TRBD2 (6 bases). Trimming removed 1 base from V and 4 bases from J, with 17 bases in between. There are 16 residues in the CDR3. Germline V gene sequence: CDR1 MDHEN, CDR2 SYDVKM.

This clonotype was observed a few times. V usage is TRBV18 and J usage is TRBJ1-2; 10 nucleotides align to TRBD1. CDR1 is KGHSH and CDR2 is LQKENI in the germline V gene. This CDR3 spans 15 amino acids. V shed 3 bases, J shed 7 bases, and the junction held 8 bases outside the gene matches. In DNA, the CDR3 is TGTGCCAGCTCACCGAGAGGACAGGGGGAAGTTGGCTACACCTTC. Amino acid sequence: CASSPRGQGEVGYTF. Full variable domain (missing parts from reference TRBV18 and TRBJ1-2): NAGVMQNPRHLVRRRGQEARLRCSPMKGHSHVYWYRQLPEEGLKFMVYLQKENIIDESGMPKERFSAEFPKEGPSILRIQQVVRGDSAAYFCASSPRGQGEVGYTFGSGTRLTVV.